Below are 8 T cell receptor beta chains sequenced from a single sample in a study of blood T cell repertoires in COVID-19. Sequencing used immunoSEQ multiplex PCR; TCRdb keeps in-frame clones, though not all of them. This table has some 120,000 clones, approximately 85% appearing once. The specimen was peripheral blood. The source is a human donor in a cohort sampled during active COVID-19.

The chain uses TRBV30 and TRBJ1-1; tentative D call: TRBD1 (6 bases). Germline CDR1 reads GTSNPN; CDR2 reads SVGIG (reference sequence). V shed 3 bases and J shed 0 bases, with 8 bases lying between them. CDR3 size: 13 residues. As DNA, the CDR3 is TGTGCCTGGAGCGAGGGGGTGAACACTGAAGCTTTCTTT. This sequence encodes CAWSEGVNTEAFF.

This sequence joins TRBV6-6 and TRBJ1-3; D gene ambiguous. The CDR3 extends over 15 amino acids. Germline V gene lookup returns CDR1 MNHNY and CDR2 SVGAGI (reference sequence). Trimming removed 2 bases from V and 2 bases from J, with 10 bases in between. The CDR3 loop reads CASSYGGGTGNTIYF. CDR3 in DNA: TGTGCCAGCAGTTACGGAGGAGGGACTGGAAACACCATATATTTT.

The J gene is TRBJ2-3, the V gene TRBV5-3, with 8 bases identical to TRBD2. TRBV5-3 is an ORF, and what it does is uncertain. This CDR3 has 16 amino acids. Trimming took 4 bases from V and 7 from J; bases not matched to a gene: 14. The CDR3 loop is CARSPLRREEGNTQYF. CDR3 coding DNA: TGTGCCAGAAGCCCCCTTAGGCGGGAGGAGGGGAATACGCAGTATTTT.

The chain is built from TRBV4-3 and TRBJ1-1, with a tentative D call TRBD1 (6 bases). V was cut by 0 bases and J by 4 bases, with 18 bases left in between. This CDR3 spans 17 amino acids. Germline loops: CDR1 LGHNA, CDR2 YSLEER. CDR3 sequence reads: CASSQEFYRVKATEAFF. The CDR3 coding sequence is TGCGCCAGCAGCCAAGAATTCTACAGGGTTAAAGCCACTGAAGCTTTCTTT.

This chain uses TRBV7-2 with TRBJ1-1; D is possibly TRBD1 (6 bases). The V end was cut by 5 bases, the J end by 2 bases, with 12 bases between. The CDR3 is 14 residues long. Germline CDR1 SGHTA, CDR2 FQGNSA. CDR3 nucleotide sequence: TGTGCCAGCAGCGTGGGACAAGTCAACACTGAAGCTTTCTTT. Translated, it gives CASSVGQVNTEAFF. The full variable domain, completed using reference TRBV7-2 and TRBJ1-1, is GAGVSQSPSNKVTEKGKDVELRCDPISGHTALYWYRQSLGQGLEFLIYFQGNSAPDKSGLPSDRFSAERTGGSVSTLTIQRTQQEDSAVYLCASSVGQVNTEAFFGQGTRLTVV.

The chain couples TRBV5-6 to TRBJ1-3; the D is unclear. Per germline, CDR1 SGHDT and CDR2 YYEEEE. The CDR3 is made up of 14 amino acids. The V end lost 2 bases, the J end lost 0 bases, and 6 bases lay between the germline ends. This chain's CDR3 is CASSFAGSGNTIYF. CDR3 bases: TGTGCCAGCAGCTTCGCAGGCTCTGGAAACACCATATATTTT.

The genes are TRBV24-1 and TRBJ2-1; the match to TRBD2 covers 12 bases. The germline gives CDR1 KGHDR, CDR2 SFDVKD. CDR3 length: 16 residues. The trim removed 3 bases at V and 7 bases at J, leaving 6 bases unmatched. The CDR3 region is CATSDPSGRAFNEQFF. In DNA, the CDR3 is TGTGCCACCAGTGATCCTAGCGGGAGGGCCTTTAATGAGCAGTTCTTC.

This chain's CDR3 is CASSPQTSGFQETQYF. The CDR3 DNA reads TGTGCCAGCTCACCACAGACTAGCGGATTTCAAGAGACCCAGTACTTC. The chain uses TRBV18 and TRBJ2-5, with TRBD2 identical over 9 bases. The V gene's germline CDR1 is KGHSH and CDR2 LQKENI. The CDR3 has 16 amino acids. The junction had 5 bases not matched to a gene; V was cut back by 1 base and J by 2 bases.